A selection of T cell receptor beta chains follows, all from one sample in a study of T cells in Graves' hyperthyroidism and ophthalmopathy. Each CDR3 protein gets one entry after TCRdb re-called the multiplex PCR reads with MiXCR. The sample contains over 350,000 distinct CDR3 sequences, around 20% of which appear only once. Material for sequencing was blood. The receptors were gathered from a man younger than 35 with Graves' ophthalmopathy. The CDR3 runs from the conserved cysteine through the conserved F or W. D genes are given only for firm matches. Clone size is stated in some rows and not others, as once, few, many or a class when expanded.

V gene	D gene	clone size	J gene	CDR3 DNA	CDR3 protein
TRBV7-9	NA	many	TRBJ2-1	TGTGCCAGCAGTCCGCTAGAGGGCTCCTACAATGAGCAGTTCTTC	CASSPLEGSYNEQFF
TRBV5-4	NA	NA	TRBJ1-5	TGTGCCAGCAGCTTCGGGGGTCATAGCAATCAGCCCCAGCATTTT	CASSFGGHSNQPQHF
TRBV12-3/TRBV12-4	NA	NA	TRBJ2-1	TGTGCCAGCAGAGGATGGGACTCTCCGGAGCAGTTCTTC	CASRGWDSPEQFF
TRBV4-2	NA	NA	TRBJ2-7	TGTGCCAGCAGCCAAGGGGGGACGGTTACCTACGAGCAGTACTTC	CASSQGGTVTYEQYF
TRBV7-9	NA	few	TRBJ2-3	TGTGCCAGCAGCTTAGATGGGGGGCCCACAGATACGCAGTATTTT	CASSLDGGPTDTQYF
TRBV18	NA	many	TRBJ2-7	TGTGCCAGCTCACCAGACGGCTACGAGCAGTACTTC	CASSPDGYEQYF
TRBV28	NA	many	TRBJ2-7	TGTGCCAGCAGTTTTGGCATCTACGAGCAGTACTTC	CASSFGIYEQYF
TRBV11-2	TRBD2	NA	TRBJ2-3	TGTGCCAGCAGCGTTCGACTAGCGGGGGCCGGGGCTACGCAGTATTTT	CASSVRLAGAGATQYF
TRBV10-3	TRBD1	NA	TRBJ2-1	TGTGCCATCAGGGCCGGGACAGGGCAGTACAATGAGCAGTTCTTC	CAIRAGTGQYNEQFF
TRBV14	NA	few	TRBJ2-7	TGTGCCAGCAGCCCCCCCTCCCCGTTACGGGAGCAGTACTTC	CASSPPSPLREQYF
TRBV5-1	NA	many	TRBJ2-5	TGCGCCAGCAGTGAGGCTTACCAAGAGACCCAGTACTTC	CASSEAYQETQYF
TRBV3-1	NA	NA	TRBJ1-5	TGTGCCAGCAGCTATACCGGGACACTTCAGCCCCAGCATTTT	CASSYTGTLQPQHF
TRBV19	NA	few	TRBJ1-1	TGTGCCAGTATGGAACTTACGAACACTGAAGCTTTCTTT	CASMELTNTEAFF
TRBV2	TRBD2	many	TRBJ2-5	TGTGCCAGCAGCTGGGAGGGCGGCGCTACGCAAGAGACCCAGTACTTC	CASSWEGGATQETQYF
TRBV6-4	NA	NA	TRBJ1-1	TGTGCCAGCAGTGAGGAGGAGGGCACTGAAGCTTTCTTT	CASSEEEGTEAFF
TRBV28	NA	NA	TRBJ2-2	TGTGCCAGCAGATCCGGGACGGACGGTCGAGGGCGCCCTGGGGAGCTGTTTTTT	CASRSGTDGRGRPGELFF
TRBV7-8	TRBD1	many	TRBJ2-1	TGTGCCAGCAGCACGGGACAGGTGGATGAGCAGTTCTTC	CASSTGQVDEQFF
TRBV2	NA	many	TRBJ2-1	TGTGCCAGCAACTCACAGGGATCCTACAATGAGCAGTTCTTC	CASNSQGSYNEQFF
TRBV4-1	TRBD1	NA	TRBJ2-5	TGCGCCAGCAGCCAAGAAGGAGTGGGCAGGGGGTTGGTTACGGAGACCCAGTACTTC	CASSQEGVGRGLVTETQYF
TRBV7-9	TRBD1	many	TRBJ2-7	TGTGCCAGCTTACCGGGACAGGGGACCTACGAGCAGTACTTC	CASLPGQGTYEQYF
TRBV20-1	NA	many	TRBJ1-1	TGCAGTGCTAGCCCGGGACGGGAAGGGAACACTGAAGCTTTCTTT	CSASPGREGNTEAFF
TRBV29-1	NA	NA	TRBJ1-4	TGCAGCGTTGTAGGGACTAATGAAAAACTGTTTTTT	CSVVGTNEKLFF
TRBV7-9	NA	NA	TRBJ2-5	TGTGCCAGCAGCTTACTTGGGTCTTGGAAGTACTTC	CASSLLGSWKYF
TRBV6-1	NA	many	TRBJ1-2	TGTGCCACCACTAACTATGGCTACACCTTC	CATTNYGYTF